Presented here are 24 T cell receptor beta chains from one specimen sequenced in a study of OX40 agonist ivuxolimab in advanced cancers. Receptor libraries were prepared by the immunoSEQ multiplex PCR assay. TCRdb holds this immuneACCESS table with in-frame rearrangements only. Some clones are missing; in checked studies, unresolved V genes explain under half, and the rest has no known cause. The sample includes 30,000 or so clones, with roughly 80% observed a single time. Clones ranked in the top ten supply around 23% of the sample. This specimen consisted of CD4+ or CD8+ T cells sorted from blood, obtained in a trial of the OX40 agonist ivuxolimab. The receptor source for this set is an adult with an advanced solid tumor such as melanoma, head and neck, liver or kidney cancer.

The count of this clone is one. This rearrangement joins TRBV6-5 to TRBJ1-2; tentative D call: TRBD1 (5 bases). V lost 4 bases to trimming and J lost 2 bases, with 8 bases between them. The CDR3 covers 13 residues. Per germline, CDR1 MNHEY and CDR2 SVGAGI. CDR3 sequence reads: CASSLTENYGYTF. The CDR3, as DNA: TGTGCCAGCAGTTTGACAGAGAACTATGGCTACACCTTC.

The DNA for the CDR3 is TGTGCCAGCAGCGTGGACGGCTATGGCTACACCTTC. It encodes CASSVDGYGYTF. This sequence joins TRBV5-4 and TRBJ1-2, with D unclear. Trimming removed 4 bases from V and 4 bases from J, with 8 bases in between. From germline, CDR1 is SGHNT and CDR2 YYREEE (reference sequence). The CDR3 runs 12 residues.

The V gene is TRBV6-5, the J gene TRBJ2-3; 10 bases align to TRBD1. V trimming: 2 bases; J trimming: 4 bases; junction bases outside the gene matches: 3. CDR1 and CDR2 (germline): MNHEY, SVGAGI. The CDR3 extends over 15 amino acids. The CDR3 sequence: CASSYRDRGPDTQYF. The CDR3 coding sequence is TGTGCCAGCAGTTACCGGGACAGGGGACCAGATACGCAGTATTTT.

About this clone: Other DNA sequences of this sample code for an identical CDR3. This chain links TRBV2 with TRBJ2-2; tentatively, D is TRBD2 (6 bases). This CDR3 comprises 13 residues. Trimming cost V 9 bases and J 2 bases, with 10 bases left between them. Per the germline V gene, CDR1 is SNHLY and CDR2 is FYNNEI. The DNA of the CDR3 is TGTGCCAGGGGACTCCCCAACACCGGGGAGCTGTTTTTT. Amino acid sequence: CARGLPNTGELFF.

The rearrangement joins TRBV25-1 to TRBJ2-4; 9 bases fit TRBD2. The CDR3 spans 16 residues. Germline V gene data show CDR1 as MGHDK and CDR2 as SYGVNS. The trim removed 1 base at V and 7 bases at J, leaving 8 bases unmatched. This chain's CDR3 is CASSESGSGRRNIQYF. CDR3 nucleotides: TGTGCCAGCAGTGAATCAGGTAGCGGGAGACGGAACATTCAGTACTTC.

To note about this clone: In the same sample, other DNA sequences code for this CDR3. This chain joins TRBV28 and TRBJ2-7; D ambiguous. Per the germline V gene, CDR1 is MDHEN and CDR2 is SYDVKM. The CDR3 is 12 amino acids. V lost 5 bases to trimming and J lost 0 bases, with 5 bases between them. The CDR3 reads CASSTNSYEQYF. The CDR3 nucleotides read TGTGCCAGCAGTACAAACTCCTACGAGCAGTACTTC.

V and J are TRBV28 and TRBJ2-7; no definite D call. This CDR3 has 12 residues. The germline CDR1 and CDR2 sequences are MDHEN and SYDVKM. V gave up 5 bases and J gave up 1 base, with 6 bases separating them. CDR3: CASSRLSYEQYF. The CDR3 DNA is TGTGCCAGCAGTCGCCTATCCTACGAGCAGTACTTC.

This sequence joins TRBV7-9 and TRBJ2-1; D uncertain. CDR1 and CDR2 from the germline V gene are SEHNR and FQNEAQ (reference sequence). The CDR3 totals 15 residues. V was shortened by 5 bases and J by 3 bases, with 14 bases between the two germline ends. For the CDR3, the DNA is TGTGCCAGCAGCGTCCCAGGTGGTTTCTACAATGAGCAGTTCTTC. Its translation is CASSVPGGFYNEQFF.

The gene calls are TRBV5-6 and TRBJ1-1; D perhaps matches TRBD1 (6 bases). The germline CDR1 and CDR2 sequences are SGHDT and YYEEEE. This CDR3 spans 14 amino acids. V gave up 2 bases and J gave up 5 bases, with 13 bases separating them. In DNA, the CDR3 is TGTGCCAGCAGCTTAACCACAGGGTTAACTGAAGCTTTCTTT. Protein: CASSLTTGLTEAFF.

There are a few counts of this clone. This chain joins TRBV7-9 and TRBJ1-6; D is unresolved. Germline lookup yields CDR1 SEHNR and CDR2 FQNEAQ (reference sequence). The CDR3 runs to 13 residues. V lost 1 base and J 9 bases, leaving 7 bases between the germline ends. CDR3 amino acids: CASSLGPASPLHF. Here the CDR3 DNA reads TGTGCCAGCAGCTTAGGGCCGGCTTCACCCCTCCACTTT.

The V and J genes are TRBV7-9 and TRBJ2-2; the D is unclear. Trimming removed 4 bases from V and 8 bases from J, with 8 bases in between. The CDR3 loop spans 12 amino acids. Germline loops: CDR1 SEHNR, CDR2 FQNEAQ (reference sequence). CDR3 DNA sequence: TGTGCCAGCAGCTCCACCTTAGGGGAGCTGTTTTTT. This encodes CASSSTLGELFF.

The J gene is TRBJ2-3, the V gene TRBV5-4, with 7 bases identical to TRBD2. Germline V gene lookup returns CDR1 SGHNT and CDR2 YYREEE (reference sequence). The CDR3 length is 17 residues. J was trimmed by 2 bases and V by 0 bases; bases with no gene match: 9. The CDR3 sequence: CASSLVGGGLYTDTQYF. Written as DNA, the CDR3 is TGTGCCAGCAGCTTGGTCGGGGGAGGGTTATACACAGATACGCAGTATTTT.

This rearrangement joins TRBV27 to TRBJ1-1, with D possibly matching TRBD1 (5 bases). CDR1 MNHEY and CDR2 SMNVEV come from the germline V gene (reference sequence). V shed 9 bases and J shed 0 bases, with 11 bases lying between them. This CDR3 comprises 13 residues. DNA of the CDR3: TGTGCCAGTCGCAGGGTTCTGAACACTGAAGCTTTCTTT. Protein sequence: CASRRVLNTEAFF.

This clone appeared once. V is TRBV7-9 and J is TRBJ1-6; 7 nucleotides match TRBD1. CDR1 and CDR2 from the germline V gene are SEHNR and FQNEAQ (reference sequence). The CDR3 length is 15 residues. V dropped 2 bases and J dropped 9; count of bases not matched to a gene: 7. The CDR3, as DNA: TGTGCCAGCAGCTTATATTACAGGGGAGGTTCACCCCTCCACTTT. This gives the protein CASSLYYRGGSPLHF.

The sample holds one count of this clone. The gene calls are TRBV30 and TRBJ1-5; D is possibly TRBD1 (5 bases). Germline loops: CDR1 GTSNPN, CDR2 SVGIG (reference sequence). This CDR3 contains 13 residues. The V end lost 1 base, the J end lost 8 bases, and 12 bases lay between the germline ends. CDR3 bases: TGTGCCTGGAGTGGGGGGGACGGAGAGCCCCAGCATTTT. This gives the protein CAWSGGDGEPQHF.

The chain uses TRBV6-6 and TRBJ2-5, with D possibly being TRBD1 (5 bases). V lost 6 bases and J lost 1, with 12 bases in between. Germline V gives CDR1 MNHNY, CDR2 SVGAGI (reference sequence). The CDR3 is 14 residues long. CDR3 DNA: TGTGCCAGCAGCAGGGATATTTTCCAAGAGACCCAGTACTTC. Amino acid sequence: CASSRDIFQETQYF.

This clone was recorded once. The chain has TRBV5-1 and TRBJ2-7, with a tentative D call TRBD2 (5 bases). Germline V gives CDR1 SGHRS, CDR2 YFSETQ. The CDR3 contains 13 residues. Trimming cost V 0 bases and J 3 bases, with 7 bases left between them. The CDR3 DNA reads TGCGCCAGCAGCTTGGCGGGAAGCTACGAGCAGTACTTC. It codes for CASSLAGSYEQYF.

This rearrangement joins TRBV15 to TRBJ2-1; D call uncertain. Germline V CDR1 and CDR2: LNHNV, YYDKDF (reference sequence). The CDR3 is 16 amino acids. The V end lost 1 base, the J end lost 0 bases, and 10 bases lay between the germline ends. CDR3 in amino acids: CATSRVKLSSYNEQFF. The CDR3 DNA reads TGTGCCACCAGCAGAGTGAAGCTAAGCTCCTACAATGAGCAGTTCTTC.

As regards this clone: A much larger clone lies one base from this, so it may be a read error. The J gene is TRBJ1-2, the V gene TRBV9; 9 nucleotides align to TRBD1. Germline CDR1 and CDR2: SGDLS and YYNGEE. The CDR3 has 14 residues. The CDR3 bases are TGTGCCAGCAGCGTTGGGGACAGGGTGGGTGGCCACACCTTC. Its translation is CASSVGDRVGGHTF.

The genes are TRBV5-1 and TRBJ2-5; either TRBD1 or TRBD2 may supply D (6 bases each). Germline CDR1 and CDR2: SGHRS and YFSETQ. The CDR3 is 16 amino acids. Trimming took 4 bases from V and 2 from J, leaving 18 bases between them. CDR3 in DNA: TGCGCCAGCAGCATTTCCGGGGGCGAGGGTCAAGAGACCCAGTACTTC. Its protein product is CASSISGGEGQETQYF.

The rearrangement links TRBV28 to TRBJ2-1, with D hard to call. V lost 2 bases and J 4 bases, leaving 12 bases between the germline ends. Germline assignment: CDR1 MDHEN and CDR2 SYDVKM. This CDR3 comprises 15 residues. The CDR3 spells CASSLLDGRYNEQFF. Written as DNA, the CDR3 is TGTGCCAGCAGTTTACTCGATGGGCGGTACAATGAGCAGTTCTTC.

The CDR3 nucleotides read TGTGCCAGCAGCTTTGACGGATACATGGGGGAGACCCAGTACTTC. This encodes CASSFDGYMGETQYF. The chain employs TRBV5-6 and TRBJ2-5, with D unclear. The length of the CDR3 is 15 residues. V was cut by 2 bases and J by 5 bases, with 16 bases left in between. CDR1 SGHDT and CDR2 YYEEEE come from the germline V gene.

This clone came up once. The junction departs from the called germline gene at one end, perhaps through a read error. The rearrangement links TRBV5-5 to TRBJ2-7; TRBD1 matches at 7 bases. The CDR3 has 13 amino acids. The V gene's germline CDR1 is SGHKS and CDR2 YYEKEE (reference sequence). The chain's CDR3 is CASTGASSYEQYF. CDR3 bases: TGTGCAAGCACAGGGGCTAGCTCCTACGAGCAGTACTTC.

This chain joins TRBV6-5 and TRBJ2-3; a possible D gene is TRBD2 (5 bases). The CDR3 contains 15 residues. The V gene lost 5 bases and the J gene lost 5 bases, with 17 bases spanning the gap. Germline CDR1 MNHEY, CDR2 SVGAGI. This chain's CDR3 is CASSPGLRYLDTQYF. The CDR3, as DNA: TGTGCCAGCAGTCCCGGACTGCGGTACCTAGATACGCAGTATTTT.